This TCR beta chain was captured by sequencing in a study of blood T cell repertoires in COVID-19 (dated by TCRdb to about 2020). In the study overall: Samples from collaborators originated in the United States, Italy and Spain and spanned both the acute and convalescent phases of COVID-19. The prospective study material was composed of cDNA or gDNA derived from T cells, B-cell-depleted T cells, or PBMCs. Subjects who had been exposed to COVID-19, were actively infected with it, or had recovered from it provided the deeply sampled blood TCRbeta repertoires that made up the dataset. The repertoires were made available in a free public database intended to serve as a resource for research on the immune response to SARS-CoV-2. The samples were drawn from two sources: the first 160 participants of the ongoing ImmuneRACE study, and some 1,300 subjects contributed by 6 global collaborators. Sample metadata almost always included a de-identified subject ID, COVID-19 status, age in years and sex. Where available, HLA class I and class II types were obtained from metadata supplied by the sample provider rather than from assay-based typing. General study outcomes and caveats: How much clinical and demographic metadata was included differed by source and by participant, and the metadata was provided uncurated.

In the prospective study, participants were roughly 18 to 89 years old, resided in 24 geographic areas of the United States, and were enrolled through a virtual design. To assign participants to cohorts, the prospective study relied on clinical history that participants themselves reported in a screening survey and a study questionnaire. ImmuneRACE Cohort 3 recovered participants were defined by two consecutive negative NP/OP PCR tests, healthcare professional clearance, or symptom resolution. In the prospective study, mobile phlebotomists collected whole blood, serum and a nasopharyngeal or oropharyngeal swab from each participant. Prospective study participants could optionally give additional blood draws and questionnaires over an approximately 2-month period. Prospective study blood samples were shipped either frozen or at room temperature before DNA extraction. V is cut by 4 bases and J by 0 bases, and the space between the germline ends is 10 bases. CDR1 and CDR2 are drawn from the germline V gene (reference sequence): SGHNT, YYREEE. From cysteine to phenylalanine, the CDR3 is 14 amino acids long. Only the CDR3 portion is preserved as DNA: 42 bases, with reading frame beginning at the first base.

As for this clone: Its binding antigen is unknown. The input lacks base qualities; no much larger clone sits a single base away.

TCRbeta CDR3 regions were amplified from genomic DNA by means of the immunoSEQ Assay, a bias-controlled multiplex PCR. On the authors' methods: The number of nucleated cells in each sample was estimated from the amplification of reference gene primers within the assay. To quantify the absolute abundance of each unique TCRbeta CDR3 rearrangement, sequence reads were collapsed and filtered. Productive Simpson clonality was computed per sample as the square root of Simpson's diversity index over productive rearrangements. As stored in TCRdb, this immuneACCESS dataset retains in-frame rearrangements with V and J assigned. A fraction of the clones does not appear; measured against another copy, unresolved V genes explain less than half of the discrepancy, and the remainder lacks a known reason. D and trimming were read from the DNA, whereas the V and J calls and clone size are those reported in that table. The sample table contains around 370,000 clones; only one count was recorded for approximately 90% of them. In total, the top ten clones hold 0.9% to 1.5% of the sample.

The chain is made from TRBV5-4 and TRBJ1-1; D gene: possibly TRBD1, on 6 matching bases. The sample comprised PBMCs or T cells enriched from blood (not recorded which). The receptor was isolated from a woman aged 18-29 years who had recovered from COVID-19. The CDR3 protein sequence reads: CASSHRVLNTEAFF. DNA sequence: TGTGCCAGCAGCCACAGGGTCCTGAACACTGAAGCTTTCTTT.